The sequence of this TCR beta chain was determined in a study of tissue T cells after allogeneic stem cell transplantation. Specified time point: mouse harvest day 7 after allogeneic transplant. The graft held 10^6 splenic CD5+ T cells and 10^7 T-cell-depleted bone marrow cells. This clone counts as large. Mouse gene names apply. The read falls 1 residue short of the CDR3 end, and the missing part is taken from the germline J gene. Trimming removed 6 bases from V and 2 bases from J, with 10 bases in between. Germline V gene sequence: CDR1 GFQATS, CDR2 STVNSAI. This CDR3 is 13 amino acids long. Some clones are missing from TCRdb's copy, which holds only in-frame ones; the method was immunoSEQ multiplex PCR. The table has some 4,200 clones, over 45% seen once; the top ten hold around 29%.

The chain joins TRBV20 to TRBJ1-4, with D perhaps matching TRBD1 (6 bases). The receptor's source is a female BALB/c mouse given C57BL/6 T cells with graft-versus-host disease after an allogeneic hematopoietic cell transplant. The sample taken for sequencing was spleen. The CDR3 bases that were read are TGTGGTGCCCTTCAGGGGTCCAACGAAAGATTATTT. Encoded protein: CGALQGSNERLF. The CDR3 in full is CGALQGSNERLFF.